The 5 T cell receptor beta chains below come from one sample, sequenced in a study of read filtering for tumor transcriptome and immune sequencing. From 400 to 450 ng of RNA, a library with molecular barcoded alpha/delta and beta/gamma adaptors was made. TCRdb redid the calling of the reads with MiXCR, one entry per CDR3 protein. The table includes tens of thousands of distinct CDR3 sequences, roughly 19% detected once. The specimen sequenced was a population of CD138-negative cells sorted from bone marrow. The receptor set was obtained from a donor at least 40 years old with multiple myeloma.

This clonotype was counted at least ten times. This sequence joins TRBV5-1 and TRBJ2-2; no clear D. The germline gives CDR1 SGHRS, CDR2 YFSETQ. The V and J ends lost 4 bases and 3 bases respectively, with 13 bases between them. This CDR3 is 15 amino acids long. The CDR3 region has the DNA TGCGCCAGCAGCCAGGACGCTCGAGACACCGGGGAGCTGTTTTTT. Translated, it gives CASSQDARDTGELFF.

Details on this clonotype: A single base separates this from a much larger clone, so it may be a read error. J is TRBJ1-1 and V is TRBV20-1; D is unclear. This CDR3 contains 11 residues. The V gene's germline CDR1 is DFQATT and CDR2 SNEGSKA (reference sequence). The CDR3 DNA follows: TGCAGCGCAGTCCTGAACACTGAAGCTTCCTTT. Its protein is CSAVLNTEASF.

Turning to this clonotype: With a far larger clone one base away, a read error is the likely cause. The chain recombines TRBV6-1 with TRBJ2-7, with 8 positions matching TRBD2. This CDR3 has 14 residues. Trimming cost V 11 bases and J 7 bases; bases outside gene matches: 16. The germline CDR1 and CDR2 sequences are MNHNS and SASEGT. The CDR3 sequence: CAGSGGESVNEQYF. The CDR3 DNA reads TGTGCCGGATCGGGGGGGGAATCCGTCAATGAGCAGTACTTC.

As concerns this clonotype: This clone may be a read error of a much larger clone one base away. The CDR3 DNA reads TGTGCCACCAAAACGGGCGGGAGGGGCGCAGATACGCAGTATTTT. Amino acids: CATKTGGRGADTQYF. The V gene is TRBV15, the J gene TRBJ2-3; 9 bases match TRBD2. The CDR3 length is 15 residues. V lost 7 bases to trimming and J lost 4 bases; unmatched junction nucleotides: 9. CDR1 and CDR2 (germline): LNHNV, YYDKDF (reference sequence). The full variable domain, rest sourced from reference TRBV15 and TRBJ2-3, is DAMVIQNPRYQVTQFGKPVTLSCSQTLNHNVMYWYQQKSSQAPKLLFHYYDKDFNNEADTPDNFQSRRPNTSFCFLDIRSPGLGDTAMYLCATKTGGRGADTQYFGPGTRLTVL.

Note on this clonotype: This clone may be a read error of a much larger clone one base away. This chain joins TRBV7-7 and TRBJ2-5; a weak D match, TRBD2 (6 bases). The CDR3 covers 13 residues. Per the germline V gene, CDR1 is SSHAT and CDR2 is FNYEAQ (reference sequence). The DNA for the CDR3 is TGTGCTAGCTCGACTAGTACTCAAGAGACCCAGTGCTTC. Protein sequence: CASSTSTQETQCF.